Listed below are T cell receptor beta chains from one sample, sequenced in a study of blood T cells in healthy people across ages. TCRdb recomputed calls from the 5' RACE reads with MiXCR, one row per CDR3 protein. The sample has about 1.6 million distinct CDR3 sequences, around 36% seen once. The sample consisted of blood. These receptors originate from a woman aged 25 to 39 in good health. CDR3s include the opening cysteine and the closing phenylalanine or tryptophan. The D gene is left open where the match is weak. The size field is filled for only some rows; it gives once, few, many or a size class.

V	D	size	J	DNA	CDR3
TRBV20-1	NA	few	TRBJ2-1	TGCAGTGCACTTACAGGGTACTCCTACAATGAGCGGTTCTTC	CSALTGYSYNERFF
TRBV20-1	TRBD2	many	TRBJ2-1	TGCAGTGCCCTCGGGACTAGCGGGAGGGTTGGCAATGAGCAGTTCTTC	CSALGTSGRVGNEQFF
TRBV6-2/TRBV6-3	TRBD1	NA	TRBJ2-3	TGTGCCTGCACCGACAGGGGAACAGATACGCAGTATTTT	CACTDRGTDTQYF
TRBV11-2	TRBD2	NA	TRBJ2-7	TGTGCCAGCAGCTCCCCGGCTAGCGGGGGAGGTGAGCAGTACTTC	CASSSPASGGGEQYF
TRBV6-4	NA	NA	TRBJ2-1	TGTGCCAGCAGTGACCTAGCCGGGCTAGCAGGGAGCGAGCAGTTCTTC	CASSDLAGLAGSEQFF
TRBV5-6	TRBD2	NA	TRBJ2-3	TGTGCCAGCAGCTTGAGGATCGGCGGGGGGAGCACAGATACGCAGTATTTT	CASSLRIGGGSTDTQYF
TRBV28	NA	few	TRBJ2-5	TGTGCCAGCAGTTTATTTGCGCGAGAGACCCAGTACTTC	CASSLFARETQYF
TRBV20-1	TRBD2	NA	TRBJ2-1	TGCAGTGCTAGAGATGCAGCGGGACTAGCGGGAGGTTGGCATGAGCAGTTCTTC	CSARDAAGLAGGWHEQFF
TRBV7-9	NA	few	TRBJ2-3	TGTGCCAGCAGCTCTGAGCGGATCACAGATACGCAGTATTTT	CASSSERITDTQYF
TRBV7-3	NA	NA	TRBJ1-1	TGTGCCAGCAGCTTAATGAGGGTCTCGAACACTGAAGCTTTCTTT	CASSLMRVSNTEAFF
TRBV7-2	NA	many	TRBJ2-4	TGTGCCAGCAGCTCAGGTTGGGGATTAAACATTCAGTACTTC	CASSSGWGLNIQYF
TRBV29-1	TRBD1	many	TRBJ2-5	TGCAGCGTTGCTCAGGGGGAAGAGACCCAGTACTTC	CSVAQGEETQYF
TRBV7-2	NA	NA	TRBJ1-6	TGTGCCAGCAGCTTACAGCATAATTCACCCCTCCACTTT	CASSLQHNSPLHF
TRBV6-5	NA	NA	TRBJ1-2	TGTGCCAGCAGTCTTCGGGGGCCTACAGGGAATCATGGCTACACCTTC	CASSLRGPTGNHGYTF
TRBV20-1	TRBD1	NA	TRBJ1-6	TGCAGTGCCCCAAGGTACAGGGGTGATTCACCCCTCCACTTT	CSAPRYRGDSPLHF
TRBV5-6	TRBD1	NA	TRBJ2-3	TGTGCCAGCAGCTTTTACAGGGGGACAACTGCAGATACGCAGTATTTT	CASSFYRGTTADTQYF
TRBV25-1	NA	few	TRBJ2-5	TGTGCCAGCAATTCAGGTCCCTCGGAGACCCAGTACTTC	CASNSGPSETQYF
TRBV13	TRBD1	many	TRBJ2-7	TGTGCCAGCAGCCGGGACAGGTCTAATGCCTACGAGCAGTACTTC	CASSRDRSNAYEQYF
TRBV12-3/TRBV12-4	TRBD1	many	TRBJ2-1	TGTGCCAACAGTCCGGGACAGGGCTTCAATGAGCAGTTCTTC	CANSPGQGFNEQFF
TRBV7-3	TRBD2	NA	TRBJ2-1	TGTGCCAGCAGCTTAACGCGGACTAGCCTCAATGAGCAGTTCTTC	CASSLTRTSLNEQFF
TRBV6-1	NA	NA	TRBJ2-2	TGTGCCAGCAGTACCACACCCGGGGAGCTGTTTTTT	CASSTTPGELFF
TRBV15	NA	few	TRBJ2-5	TGTGCCACCAGCAGAGATCCCAGGGGGACCCAGTACTTC	CATSRDPRGTQYF
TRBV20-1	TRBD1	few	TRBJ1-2	TGCAGTGCCGGCGGACAGGGGTGGGTTGGCTACACCTTC	CSAGGQGWVGYTF
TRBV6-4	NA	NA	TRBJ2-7	TGTGCCAGCAGTCCCGACTTCAGACGGGAGCAGTACTTC	CASSPDFRREQYF
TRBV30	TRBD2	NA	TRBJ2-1	TGTGCCTGGAGTGCCCAGCGGGGCACTGAGCAGTTCTTC	CAWSAQRGTEQFF
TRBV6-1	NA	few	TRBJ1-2	TGTGCCAGCGGGCAGGACGTAGGAGGCTACACCTTC	CASGQDVGGYTF
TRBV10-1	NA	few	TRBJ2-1	TGCGCCAGCAGTGAGTCGGGGGCATCCTACAATGAGCAGTTCTTC	CASSESGASYNEQFF
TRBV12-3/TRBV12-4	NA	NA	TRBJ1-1	TGTGCCGGCAGTCCCCGGGGGGGAGGAAACACTGAAGCTTTCTTT	CAGSPRGGGNTEAFF
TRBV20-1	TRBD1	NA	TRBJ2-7	TGCAGTGCTAAGACAGGGTTTTACAACGAGCAGTACTTC	CSAKTGFYNEQYF
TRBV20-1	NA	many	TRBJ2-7	TGCAGTGCCATATCGGCAGGAGAGCACGAGCAGTACTTC	CSAISAGEHEQYF
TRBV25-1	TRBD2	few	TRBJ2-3	TGTGCCAGCAGTGAATGGGGGGTTAGCGGGGCAGATACGCAGTATTTT	CASSEWGVSGADTQYF
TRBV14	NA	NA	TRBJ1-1	TGTGCCAGCAGCCCCCTTAGGGGGGTTATGAACACTGAAGCTTTCTTT	CASSPLRGVMNTEAFF
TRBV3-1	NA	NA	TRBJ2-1	TGTGCCAGCAGCCAAGAAGGGGTGGGGGGGCACGAACAGTTCTTC	CASSQEGVGGHEQFF
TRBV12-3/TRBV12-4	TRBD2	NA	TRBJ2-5	TGTGCCAGCAGTTCGGGCGGGAGCAATGAGCAGTACTTC	CASSSGGSNEQYF
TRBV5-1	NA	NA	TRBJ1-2	TGCGCCAGCAGCTTAGCGACTTCGAACTATGGCTACACCTTC	CASSLATSNYGYTF
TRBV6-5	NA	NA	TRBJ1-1	TGTGCCAGCAGTTACTTAAGCAGCTCGAACACTGAAGCTTTCTTT	CASSYLSSSNTEAFF
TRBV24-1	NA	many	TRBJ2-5	TGTGCCACCAGTGAGACCTCGGAGACCCAGTACTTC	CATSETSETQYF
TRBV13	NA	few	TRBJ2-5	TGTGCCAGCAGCTTAATGACTAGTCAAGAGACCCAGTACTTC	CASSLMTSQETQYF
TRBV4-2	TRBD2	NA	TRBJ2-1	TGTGCCAGCAGCCAAGAGACTAGCGGGCTCGATGAGCAGTTCTTC	CASSQETSGLDEQFF
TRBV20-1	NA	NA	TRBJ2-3	TGCAGTGCTGCAGCCAGGGTAGCCCCTAGCACAGATACGCAGTATTTT	CSAAARVAPSTDTQYF
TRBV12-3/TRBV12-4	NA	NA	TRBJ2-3	TGTGCCAGCACCACGGAGGGCGGTCGCACAGATACGCAGTATTTT	CASTTEGGRTDTQYF
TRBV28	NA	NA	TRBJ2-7	TGTGCCAGCAGCATTCCTGAGGGGGTTTACGAGCAGTACTTC	CASSIPEGVYEQYF
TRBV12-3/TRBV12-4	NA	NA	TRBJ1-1	TGTGCCAGCTGTACAGACACTGAAGCTTTCTTT	CASCTDTEAFF
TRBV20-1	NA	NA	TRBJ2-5	TGCAGTGCTTCCAGGGTCAATAGAGAGACCCAGTACTTC	CSASRVNRETQYF
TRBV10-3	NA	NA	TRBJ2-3	TGTGCCATTTCAGAGGGAGACACAGATACGCAGTATTTT	CAISEGDTDTQYF
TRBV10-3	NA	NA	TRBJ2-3	TGTGCCATCAGCGACCGGGGAACCAAAGGCACAGGTACGCAGTATTTT	CAISDRGTKGTGTQYF
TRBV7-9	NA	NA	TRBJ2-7	TGTGCCAGCAGCTTAGGACGGGAGAAAATCTACGAGCAGTACTTC	CASSLGREKIYEQYF
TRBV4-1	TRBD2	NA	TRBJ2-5	TGCGCCAGCAGCCCTAGCGGACTAGCATCCTACAAGCAGTACTTC	CASSPSGLASYKQYF
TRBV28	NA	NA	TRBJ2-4	TGTGCCAGCAGCCTGGAGGGGTGGGGGAACATTCAGTACTTC	CASSLEGWGNIQYF
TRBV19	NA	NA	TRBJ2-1	TGTGCCAGTAGTATAGAGTGGCAGAAAAAGATGTTCTTC	CASSIEWQKKMFF
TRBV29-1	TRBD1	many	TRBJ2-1	TGCAGCGCAGGACAGGGGCATGAGCAGTTCTTC	CSAGQGHEQFF
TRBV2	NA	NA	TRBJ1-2	TGTGCCAGCAGTGATCCCCACAGGGCCTATGGCTACACCTTC	CASSDPHRAYGYTF
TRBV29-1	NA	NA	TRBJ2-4	TGTAGCGTTGTGGTGGCGGCCAAAAACATTCAGTACTTC	CSVVVAAKNIQYF
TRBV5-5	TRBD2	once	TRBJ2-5	TGTGCCAGCAGCCCCGGACTAGCGACCGGGACCCAGTACTTC	CASSPGLATGTQYF
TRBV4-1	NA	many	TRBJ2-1	TGCGCCAGCAGCCAAGAGCTCCTAGTTGAAAATGAGCAGTTCTTC	CASSQELLVENEQFF
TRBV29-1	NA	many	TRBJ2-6	TGCAGCGTCCGTAAAGGTCCTGGGGCCAACGTCCTGACTTTC	CSVRKGPGANVLTF
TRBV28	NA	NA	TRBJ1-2	TGTGCCATCCAAGTAGGGGCTTATGGCTACACCTTC	CAIQVGAYGYTF
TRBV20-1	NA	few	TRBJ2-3	TGCAGTGCTAGAGATGAGAGAGTAGATACGCAGTATTTT	CSARDERVDTQYF
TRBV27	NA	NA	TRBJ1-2	TGTGCCAACAGTCCTACTCGACATTTCTATGGCTACACCTTC	CANSPTRHFYGYTF
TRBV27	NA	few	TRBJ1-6	TGTGCCAGCAGTTTATCCGGAGGATCACCCCTCCACTTT	CASSLSGGSPLHF